One and the same sample provided the 23 T cell receptor beta chains below, sequenced in a study of radiation and T cells in renal cell carcinoma. This sample's time point: blood 2 weeks post-SBRT. Stated treatment: 15 Gy SBRT to primary tumor, nephrectomy 4 weeks later. Method: immunoSEQ multiplex PCR; TCRdb's copy keeps in-frame clones and lacks some. Seen here are about 150,000 clones, roughly 87% observed once, and the top ten hold 13%. The sequenced sample was blood, obtained from a patient whose treatment included radiotherapy and nephrectomy. The receptors derive from a woman in her forties or fifties with renal cell carcinoma.

V usage is TRBV6-5 and J usage is TRBJ2-1; perhaps TRBD1 as D (5 bases). The germline CDR1 and CDR2 sequences are MNHEY and SVGAGI. Trimming took 6 bases from V and 4 from J, leaving 16 bases between them. The CDR3 totals 15 residues. CDR3 loop: CASSRKGLLYNEQFF. The CDR3 nucleotides read TGTGCCAGCAGCCGAAAGGGGTTGCTTTACAATGAGCAGTTCTTC.

The rearrangement uses TRBV6-5 and TRBJ2-7; D is undetermined. The CDR3 is 14 amino acids. Germline CDR1 MNHEY, CDR2 SVGAGI. Trimming took off 5 bases at V and 0 bases at J, with 11 bases between the two ends. CDR3 sequence (DNA): TGTGCCAGCAGTCTAACAGCGTTCTCCTACGAGCAGTACTTC. It translates to CASSLTAFSYEQYF.

CDR3 in amino acids: CASSTDRGQYNEQFF. CDR3 sequence (DNA): TGTGCCAGCTCAACGGACAGGGGGCAGTACAATGAGCAGTTCTTC. The chain uses TRBV18 and TRBJ2-1, with 11 bases lining up with TRBD1. The CDR3 runs 15 residues. J was trimmed by 4 bases and V by 5 bases; bases with no gene match: 4. Germline assignment: CDR1 KGHSH and CDR2 LQKENI.

The chain joins TRBV6-1 to TRBJ1-4; tentative D call: TRBD1 (5 bases). The CDR3 loop spans 16 amino acids. Trimming pared 0 bases from V and 7 bases from J, leaving 15 bases between. Germline CDR1 is MNHNS and CDR2 is SASEGT. The CDR3 spells CASSEAAGRKSEKLFF. As DNA, the CDR3 is TGTGCCAGCAGTGAAGCTGCAGGGAGGAAAAGTGAAAAACTGTTTTTT.

J is TRBJ2-7 and V is TRBV15; 11 nucleotides line up with TRBD1. CDR1 is LNHNV, CDR2 YYDKDF, per germline (reference sequence). V lost 5 bases, J lost 0 bases, and 3 bases stayed unmatched. CDR3 size: 15 residues. The CDR3 nucleotides read TGTGCCACCAGCCCGGGACAGGGGGTCTCCTACGAGCAGTACTTC. The encoded protein is CATSPGQGVSYEQYF.

The genes are TRBV5-6 and TRBJ2-1; D is undetermined. In germline, CDR1 is SGHDT, CDR2 YYEEEE. This CDR3 comprises 14 residues. V was shortened by 2 bases and J by 0 bases, with 6 bases between the two germline ends. DNA of the CDR3: TGTGCCAGCAGCTTCTTAGACTCCTACAATGAGCAGTTCTTC. Translating it yields CASSFLDSYNEQFF.

The chain uses TRBV18 and TRBJ2-7, with no clear D. The V end lost 2 bases, the J end lost 2 bases, and 10 bases lay between the germline ends. CDR3 length: 14 residues. From germline, CDR1 is KGHSH and CDR2 LQKENI. The CDR3 DNA reads TGTGCCAGCTCACCAAGCCAGTGGACCTACGAGCAGTACTTC. Translated: CASSPSQWTYEQYF.

The V and J genes are TRBV10-3 and TRBJ2-1; the D gene could be TRBD1 or TRBD2 (5 bases each). CDR1 and CDR2 (germline): ENHRY, SYGVKD. This CDR3 contains 16 residues. Trimming stripped 3 bases from V and 2 bases from J, with 14 bases between. CDR3 sequence: CAISEMGQGAYNEQFF. Written as DNA, the CDR3 is TGTGCCATCAGTGAAATGGGGCAGGGAGCCTACAATGAGCAGTTCTTC.

The rearrangement links TRBV14 to TRBJ2-7; D is perhaps TRBD2 (6 bases). This CDR3 has 16 amino acids. Trimming removed 4 bases from V and 1 base from J, with 17 bases in between. Germline lookup yields CDR1 SGHDN and CDR2 FVKESK. CDR3 amino acids: CASSPRRGVSSYEQYF. Here the CDR3 DNA reads TGTGCCAGCAGCCCTCGGAGGGGCGTAAGTTCCTACGAGCAGTACTTC.

The chain recombines TRBV6-1 with TRBJ2-7; D is undetermined. The germline V gene has CDR1 MNHNS and CDR2 SASEGT. The CDR3 sequence is 14 residues long. Trimming stripped 6 bases from V and 2 bases from J, with 14 bases between. Written as DNA, the CDR3 is TGTGCCAGCAGACCAAGTGGGCAGGCCTACGAGCAGTACTTC. Its protein is CASRPSGQAYEQYF.

This chain uses TRBV7-2 with TRBJ2-1, with D possibly being TRBD1 (5 bases). The ends were cut back, 4 bases at V and 3 bases at J, with 16 bases in the middle. This CDR3 comprises 16 residues. Germline values: CDR1 SGHTA, CDR2 FQGNSA. This chain's CDR3 is CASSSYPRASYNEQFF. The CDR3 DNA reads TGTGCCAGCAGCTCGTACCCCAGGGCCAGCTACAATGAGCAGTTCTTC. The full variable domain, in which reference TRBV7-2 and TRBJ2-1 provide the parts outside the CDR3, is GAGVSQSPSNKVTEKGKDVELRCDPISGHTALYWYRQSLGQGLEFLIYFQGNSAPDKSGLPSDRFSAERTGGSVSTLTIQRTQQEDSAVYLCASSSYPRASYNEQFFGPGTRLTVL.

The V and J genes are TRBV4-1 and TRBJ2-7, with 9 bases aligning to TRBD2. V was clipped by 3 bases and J by 3 bases; unmatched bases: 0. The CDR3 is made up of 13 amino acids. The germline V gene has CDR1 MGHRA and CDR2 YSYEKL. CDR3 sequence reads: CASSQTSGYEQYF. In DNA, the CDR3 is TGCGCCAGCAGCCAGACTAGCGGCTACGAGCAGTACTTC.

This clone was observed a single time. The chain joins TRBV7-2 to TRBJ1-1; unclear D gene. The CDR3 has 13 amino acids. Trimming shortened V by 1 base and J by 7 bases, and 10 bases separated the two germline ends. CDR1 is SGHTA, CDR2 FQGNSA, per germline. The CDR3 protein is CASSLGVKSEAFF. Written as DNA, the CDR3 is TGTGCCAGCAGCTTAGGGGTAAAGAGTGAAGCTTTCTTT. The complete variable domain, with remaining parts taken from reference TRBV7-2 and TRBJ1-1, reads GAGVSQSPSNKVTEKGKDVELRCDPISGHTALYWYRQSLGQGLEFLIYFQGNSAPDKSGLPSDRFSAERTGGSVSTLTIQRTQQEDSAVYLCASSLGVKSEAFFGQGTRLTVV.

The V gene is TRBV7-9, the J gene TRBJ1-5; D is ambiguous. Trimming pared 4 bases from V and 5 bases from J, leaving 9 bases between. This CDR3 has 13 amino acids. Germline V CDR1 and CDR2: SEHNR, FQNEAQ (reference sequence). The CDR3 reads CASSSGWDQPQHF. CDR3 sequence (DNA): TGTGCCAGCAGCTCGGGATGGGATCAGCCCCAGCATTTT. The full variable domain, in which reference TRBV7-9 and TRBJ1-5 provide the parts outside the CDR3, is DTGVSQNPRHKITKRGQNVTFRCDPISEHNRLYWYRQTLGQGPEFLTYFQNEAQLEKSRLLSDRFSAERPKGSFSTLEIQRTEQGDSAMYLCASSSGWDQPQHFGDGTRLSIL.

The chain joins TRBV7-9 to TRBJ2-6; TRBD2 might be the D (6 bases). The germline CDR1 and CDR2 sequences are SEHNR and FQNEAQ (reference sequence). The CDR3 consists of 18 residues. The germline V and J ends were trimmed by 4 bases and 0 bases, with 16 bases remaining between them. CDR3 protein: CASSSGEAPNSGANVLTF. The CDR3 nucleotides are TGTGCCAGCAGCTCGGGGGAGGCTCCAAACTCTGGGGCCAACGTCCTGACTTTC.

This clone was seen only a few times. The chain is built from TRBV18 and TRBJ1-1, with TRBD1 as a possible D gene (6 bases). The V end lost 6 bases, the J end lost 2 bases, and 13 bases lay between the germline ends. Germline values: CDR1 KGHSH, CDR2 LQKENI. The CDR3 runs to 14 residues. CDR3: CASSFRGGNTEAFF. CDR3 coding DNA: TGTGCCAGCTCTTTCAGGGGAGGCAACACTGAAGCTTTCTTT.

The J gene is TRBJ2-2, the V gene TRBV11-2; TRBD1 might be the D (6 bases). Germline CDR1 reads SGHAT; CDR2 reads FQNNGV. The ends were cut back, 6 bases at V and 1 base at J, with 9 bases in the middle. The CDR3 sequence is 14 residues long. The DNA of the CDR3 is TGTGCCAGCAGTCTGACAGGGAACACCGGGGAGCTGTTTTTT. This codes for CASSLTGNTGELFF.

This rearrangement joins TRBV6-5 to TRBJ1-2; TRBD1 is a possible D gene (6 bases). V was shortened by 4 bases and J by 6 bases, with 15 bases between the two germline ends. CDR1 MNHEY and CDR2 SVGAGI come from the germline V gene. This CDR3 is built from 14 residues. The CDR3 nucleotides are TGTGCCAGCAGTTTTACAGGGCAGGTACATGGCTACACCTTC. The encoded protein is CASSFTGQVHGYTF.

V usage is TRBV6-1 and J usage is TRBJ1-4; tentatively, D is TRBD1 (5 bases). CDR3 size: 15 residues. V lost 2 bases and J 4 bases, leaving 11 bases between the germline ends. Germline V lookup: CDR1 MNHNS, CDR2 SASEGT. CDR3 in amino acids: CASSEQQGLNEKLFF. CDR3 DNA: TGTGCCAGCAGTGAACAGCAGGGACTTAATGAAAAACTGTTTTTT.

This chain links TRBV10-2 with TRBJ2-3, with 10 nucleotides matching TRBD2. The germline gives CDR1 WSHSY, CDR2 SAAADI. V lost 6 bases and J lost 4; bases outside the gene matches: 10. This CDR3 has 16 amino acids. The CDR3 protein is CASRESGGANADTQYF. The CDR3 DNA reads as TGCGCCAGCAGAGAAAGCGGGGGGGCCAACGCAGATACGCAGTATTTT.

This rearrangement joins TRBV19 to TRBJ1-2; tentatively, D is TRBD1 (5 bases). Trimming left V 4 bases short and J 3 bases short, with 18 bases between. CDR3 size: 16 residues. In germline, CDR1 is LNHDA, CDR2 SQIVND (reference sequence). CDR3 sequence (DNA): TGTGCCAGTAGTACAACGGCGACAGTACGCCACTATGGCTACACCTTC. It codes for CASSTTATVRHYGYTF.

J is TRBJ2-5 and V is TRBV15; D is ambiguous. Per the germline V gene, CDR1 is LNHNV and CDR2 is YYDKDF (reference sequence). The CDR3 is made up of 13 amino acids. The V and J ends lost 0 bases and 3 bases respectively, with 5 bases between them. DNA of the CDR3: TGTGCCACCAGCAGAGATGGTAAAGAGACCCAGTACTTC. Its translation: CATSRDGKETQYF.

V usage is TRBV30 and J usage is TRBJ1-2; no firm D call. The CDR3 is 13 residues long. Looked up from germline, CDR1 is GTSNPN and CDR2 is SVGIG (reference sequence). Trimming pared 1 base from V and 7 bases from J, leaving 13 bases between. This chain's CDR3 is CAWSASTGPGYTF. CDR3 DNA sequence: TGTGCCTGGAGTGCCTCTACCGGGCCTGGCTACACCTTC. Full variable domain (rest looked up from reference TRBV30 and TRBJ1-2): SQTIHQWPATLVQPVGSPLSLECTVEGTSNPNLYWYRQAAGRGLQLLFYSVGIGQISSEVPQNLSASRPQDRQFILSSKKLLLSDSGFYLCAWSASTGPGYTFGSGTRLTVV.